This T cell receptor (beta chain) was observed in a study of T cells after posttransplantation cyclophosphamide. Treatment was busulfan-fludarabine conditioning, a marrow graft, and cyclophosphamide on days +3 and +4. The ends were cut back, 3 bases at V and 0 bases at J, with 6 bases in the middle. Germline V gives CDR1 LNHDA, CDR2 SQIVND (reference sequence). This CDR3 is built from 15 residues. Clones were sequenced by immunoSEQ multiplex PCR, and TCRdb holds only the in-frame ones, with some missing. The repertoire has 9,500 to 15,000 clones, roughly 2% of them found once; the top ten carry 15% to 18%.

The origin of this receptor is a male patient aged 30 to 39 who received an allogeneic stem cell transplant from a related donor, was CMV-positive, and had no GVHD. Some T cells may be provided by the graft donor. Sequences were derived from PBMCs, sampled after allogeneic stem cell transplant with posttransplant cyclophosphamide. The chain combines TRBV19 with TRBJ1-6, with D unclear. Here the CDR3 DNA reads TGTGCCAGTAGTATCGCGAGCTCCTATAATTCACCCCTCCACTTT. Protein: CASSIASSYNSPLHF.